This is a list of T cell receptor beta chains from one sample in a study of blood T cell repertoires in COVID-19. Generated by immunoSEQ multiplex PCR, the TCRdb table keeps only in-frame clones and is missing some. The sample carries about 80,000 clones, roughly four fifths recorded once. The material sequenced was peripheral blood. The receptors shown here come from a man aged 70 or older with active or convalescent COVID-19. CDR3s include the opening cysteine and the closing phenylalanine or tryptophan. D genes are given only for firm matches. Not every row has a clone size; where given, it reads once, few, many or a size class.

clone size	V gene	J gene	D gene	CDR3 DNA	CDR3 protein
-	TRBV5-4	TRBJ2-5	TRBD2	TGTGCCAGCAGCATTACCGGGACTAAAGAGACCCAGTACTTC	CASSITGTKETQYF
-	TRBV7-9	TRBJ1-3	-	TGTGCCAGCAGCTTCTCAACAGGGACCTCTGGAAACACCATATATTTT	CASSFSTGTSGNTIYF
once	TRBV12-3/TRBV12-4	TRBJ1-1	-	TGTGCCAGCAGGGAGGTCACTGAAGCTTTCTTT	CASREVTEAFF
few	TRBV5-1	TRBJ2-2	-	TGCGCCAGCAGCTTGGCCAGGACACTTGGTACCGGGGAGCTGTTTTTT	CASSLARTLGTGELFF
-	TRBV3-1/TRBV3-2	TRBJ1-1	TRBD1	TGTGCCAGCAGCCAGGACGTCGGGACAGGGGCTCCTGAAGCTTTCTTT	CASSQDVGTGAPEAFF
-	TRBV4-1	TRBJ2-3	-	TGCGCCAGCAGCCAACCCAGTCGGGCAGATACGCAGTATTTT	CASSQPSRADTQYF
-	TRBV5-1	TRBJ2-7	-	TGCGCCAGCAGCTTGAATACTGGTGGCGAGCAGTACTTC	CASSLNTGGEQYF
-	TRBV6-5	TRBJ2-1	-	TGTGCCAGCAGCGCTCCACGGGGGAATGAGCAGTTCTTC	CASSAPRGNEQFF
few	TRBV5-1	TRBJ2-3	TRBD2	TGCGCCAGCAGCTTGGAAGCTAGCGGGGGAGTACTACGTAGCACAGATACGCAGTATTTT	CASSLEASGGVLRSTDTQYF
-	TRBV3-1/TRBV3-2	TRBJ2-3	TRBD2	TGTGCCAGCAGCCTGCAGCGGGGATTGGGCACAGATACGCAGTATTTT	CASSLQRGLGTDTQYF
-	TRBV5-1	TRBJ1-3	-	TGCGCCAGCAGCTTGGTGGCAGAAGTAGGAAACACCATATATTTT	CASSLVAEVGNTIYF
-	TRBV7-3	TRBJ1-2	TRBD1	TGTGCCAGCAGCCAAACAGGGGGCTATGGCTACACCTTC	CASSQTGGYGYTF
-	TRBV5-6	TRBJ1-1	-	TGTGCCAGCAGCTTGGGGCCAGGGCGGGGCAACACTGAAGCTTTCTTT	CASSLGPGRGNTEAFF
-	TRBV3-1/TRBV3-2	TRBJ2-4	-	TGTGCCAGCAGCCAGGCCGCGGGAAACATTCAGTACTTC	CASSQAAGNIQYF
-	TRBV7-3	TRBJ2-3	TRBD2	TGTGCCAGCAGTTATGCGGGGGGCGTCGATACGCAGTATTTT	CASSYAGGVDTQYF
once	TRBV7-2	TRBJ2-3	-	TGTGCCAGCAGCTCAGGACTGGCTAGCACAGATACGCAGTATTTT	CASSSGLASTDTQYF
-	TRBV2	TRBJ1-5	-	TGTGCCAGCACGTACTCAACAGGGTCGTTTGGTCAGCCCCAGCATTTT	CASTYSTGSFGQPQHF
-	TRBV2	TRBJ2-1	-	TGTGCCAGCAACATGGACATTTTACTAAATGAGCAGTTCTTC	CASNMDILLNEQFF
-	TRBV5-5	TRBJ2-7	-	TGTGCCAGCAGCACCGACCCCTACAGGGACGAGCAGTACTTC	CASSTDPYRDEQYF
-	TRBV6-6	TRBJ2-2	-	TGTGCCTCAAGAGGGGGTGGCACCGGGGAGCTGTTTTTT	CASRGGGTGELFF
-	TRBV7-6	TRBJ2-7	-	TGTGCCAGCAGCCCCCTCTCGGGGGTTCTCTACGAGCAGTACTTC	CASSPLSGVLYEQYF
-	TRBV10-3	TRBJ1-1	-	TGTGCCATCAGTGATTTTGAGGACACTGAAGCTTTCTTT	CAISDFEDTEAFF